This T cell receptor beta chain was profiled in a study of radiotherapy plus CTLA-4 blockade in lung cancer. The assay was immunoSEQ multiplex PCR, and TCRdb's table has in-frame clones only and misses some. The table includes tens of thousands of clones, 72% detected once. Germline CDR1 reads MGHRA; CDR2 reads YSYEKL. V dropped 5 bases and J dropped 5; count of bases not matched to a gene: 23. There are 19 residues in the CDR3. This clonotype was obtained from a human donor with non-small cell lung cancer who had stable disease on radiotherapy plus ipilimumab. Sequencing used peripheral blood, obtained from a patient treated with radiotherapy plus ipilimumab. V gene TRBV4-1 combines with J gene TRBJ1-2, with 7 nucleotides matching TRBD1. The CDR3, as DNA: TGCGCCAGCAGCGACTGGATTCAGGGGGGCGCTAGAGGTCATTATGGCTACACCTTC. Translation: CASSDWIQGGARGHYGYTF.